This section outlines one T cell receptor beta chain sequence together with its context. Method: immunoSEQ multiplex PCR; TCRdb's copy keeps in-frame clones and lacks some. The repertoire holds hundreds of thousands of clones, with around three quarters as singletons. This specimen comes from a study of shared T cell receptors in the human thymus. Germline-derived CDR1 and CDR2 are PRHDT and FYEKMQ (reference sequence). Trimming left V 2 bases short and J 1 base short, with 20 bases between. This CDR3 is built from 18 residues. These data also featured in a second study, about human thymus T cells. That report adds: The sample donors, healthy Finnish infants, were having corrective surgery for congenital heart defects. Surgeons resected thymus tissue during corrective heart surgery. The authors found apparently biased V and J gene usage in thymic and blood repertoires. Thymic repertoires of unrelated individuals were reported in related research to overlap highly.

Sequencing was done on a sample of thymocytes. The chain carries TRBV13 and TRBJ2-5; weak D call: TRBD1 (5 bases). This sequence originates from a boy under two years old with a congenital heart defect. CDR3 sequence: CASSLRQGKGSPQETQYF. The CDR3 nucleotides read TGTGCCAGCAGCTTAAGGCAGGGAAAGGGTTCCCCCCAAGAGACCCAGTACTTC.